The rows below give T cell receptor beta chains drawn from one sample of a study of early stage breast cancer tumors. Sequencing used immunoSEQ multiplex PCR; TCRdb keeps in-frame clones, though not all of them. The sample records roughly 34,000 clones, 74% being singletons. Input material: blood. These TCRs come from a person aged 55 to 69 with breast cancer. Both conserved end residues are part of each CDR3. D genes are given only for firm matches. Only some rows state a clone size, as once, few, many or a class for expanded clones.

clone_size: .; d_call: .; j_call: TRBJ2-5; v_call: TRBV27; cdr3_nt: TGTGCCAGCAGTTTCTCAACAGCCCAAGAGACCCAGTACTTC; cdr3_aa: CASSFSTAQETQYF
clone_size: .; d_call: TRBD1; j_call: TRBJ2-7; v_call: TRBV30; cdr3_nt: TGTGCCTGGACCCTGACAGGGACCTTCTACGAGCAGTACTTC; cdr3_aa: CAWTLTGTFYEQYF
clone_size: .; d_call: .; j_call: TRBJ2-1; v_call: TRBV19; cdr3_nt: TGTGCCAGTAGTATAGAGAGGGGCGAGTGGAATGAGCAGTTCTTC; cdr3_aa: CASSIERGEWNEQFF
clone_size: .; d_call: TRBD2; j_call: TRBJ2-5; v_call: TRBV7-9; cdr3_nt: TGTGCCAGCAGCCCCACGTCTAGCGGAAAGACCCAGTACTTC; cdr3_aa: CASSPTSSGKTQYF
clone_size: .; d_call: .; j_call: TRBJ2-4; v_call: TRBV14; cdr3_nt: TGTGCCAGCAGCCAAGAGTCCAGGGCTGGAAACATTCAGTACTTC; cdr3_aa: CASSQESRAGNIQYF
clone_size: .; d_call: .; j_call: TRBJ2-1; v_call: TRBV6-1; cdr3_nt: TGTGCCAGCCAACAAGACCCCGGGCGAAACAATGAGCAGTTCTTC; cdr3_aa: CASQQDPGRNNEQFF
clone_size: .; d_call: .; j_call: TRBJ2-1; v_call: TRBV7-9; cdr3_nt: TGTGCCAGCAGCTTAGAGGGCGGTGAGCAGTTCTTC; cdr3_aa: CASSLEGGEQFF
clone_size: few; d_call: TRBD1; j_call: TRBJ2-1; v_call: TRBV5-6; cdr3_nt: TGTGCCAGCAGTACTTATCGGGACAGTCAGTTCTTC; cdr3_aa: CASSTYRDSQFF
clone_size: .; d_call: .; j_call: TRBJ2-3; v_call: TRBV6-5; cdr3_nt: TGTGCCAGCAGTTACGCAGGGGGGAGCACAGATACGCAGTATTTT; cdr3_aa: CASSYAGGSTDTQYF
clone_size: .; d_call: .; j_call: TRBJ2-5; v_call: TRBV5-6; cdr3_nt: TGTGCCAGCAGCTTGGTGGCAGTAGAGACCCAGTACTTC; cdr3_aa: CASSLVAVETQYF
clone_size: once; d_call: TRBD1; j_call: TRBJ1-2; v_call: TRBV30; cdr3_nt: TGTGCCTGGAGTGTTGAACAGGGGCGCTACTATGGCTACACCTTC; cdr3_aa: CAWSVEQGRYYGYTF
clone_size: .; d_call: TRBD1; j_call: TRBJ2-1; v_call: TRBV27; cdr3_nt: TGTGCCAGCAGGGTTTCCAAGGGGGCAGCCTCCTACAATGAGCAGTTCTTC; cdr3_aa: CASRVSKGAASYNEQFF
clone_size: few; d_call: .; j_call: TRBJ1-6; v_call: TRBV5-1; cdr3_nt: TGCGCCAGCAGCCTAGGATTAGGCGACAATTCACCCCTCCACTTT; cdr3_aa: CASSLGLGDNSPLHF
clone_size: .; d_call: TRBD1; j_call: TRBJ1-4; v_call: TRBV19; cdr3_nt: TGTGCCAGTAGGCCCCAGGGGGGTCGCGGTGAAAAACTGTTTTTT; cdr3_aa: CASRPQGGRGEKLFF
clone_size: .; d_call: TRBD1; j_call: TRBJ1-1; v_call: TRBV5-1; cdr3_nt: TGCGCCAGCAGCTTGACTAGGACAGGGGGGAACACTGAAGCTTTCTTT; cdr3_aa: CASSLTRTGGNTEAFF
clone_size: .; d_call: TRBD1; j_call: TRBJ1-5; v_call: TRBV2; cdr3_nt: TGTGCCAGCGCAGGCGACAGGGGGCTCGAGCAGCCCCAGCATTTT; cdr3_aa: CASAGDRGLEQPQHF
clone_size: once; d_call: .; j_call: TRBJ2-6; v_call: TRBV19; cdr3_nt: TGTGCCAGTAGTAGCCGGCCGACCGGGGCCAACGTCCTGACTTTC; cdr3_aa: CASSSRPTGANVLTF
clone_size: once; d_call: .; j_call: TRBJ2-7; v_call: TRBV6-5; cdr3_nt: TGTGCCAGCAGTTCCCAATTCTACGAGCAGTACTTC; cdr3_aa: CASSSQFYEQYF
clone_size: .; d_call: .; j_call: TRBJ1-1; v_call: TRBV9; cdr3_nt: TGTGCCAGCAGCGTGCTCCCTGCCATGAACACTGAAGCTTTCTTT; cdr3_aa: CASSVLPAMNTEAFF
clone_size: .; d_call: TRBD1; j_call: TRBJ1-2; v_call: TRBV6-1; cdr3_nt: TGTGCCAGCAGTGCGGGACAGAACTTTTATGGCTACACCTTC; cdr3_aa: CASSAGQNFYGYTF
clone_size: .; d_call: .; j_call: TRBJ2-5; v_call: TRBV7-2; cdr3_nt: TGTGCCAGCAGCCCACACGGAGAGACCCAGTACTTC; cdr3_aa: CASSPHGETQYF
clone_size: medium-sized; d_call: .; j_call: TRBJ1-5; v_call: TRBV18; cdr3_nt: TGTGCCAGCTCACCAATAGCGTTAAGTCAGCCCCAGCATTTT; cdr3_aa: CASSPIALSQPQHF
clone_size: .; d_call: TRBD1; j_call: TRBJ2-7; v_call: TRBV5-8; cdr3_nt: TGTGCCAGCAGCACTTGGACAGGTAGGAGCGAGCAGTACTTC; cdr3_aa: CASSTWTGRSEQYF
clone_size: .; d_call: .; j_call: TRBJ2-2; v_call: TRBV7-7; cdr3_nt: TGTGCTAGCAGAACGAAGGCCGGGGAGCTGTTTTTT; cdr3_aa: CASRTKAGELFF
clone_size: .; d_call: .; j_call: TRBJ2-7; v_call: TRBV28; cdr3_nt: TGTGCCAGCAGTTCCGACTGGAAGCAGTACTTC; cdr3_aa: CASSSDWKQYF
clone_size: .; d_call: .; j_call: TRBJ2-3; v_call: TRBV18; cdr3_nt: TGTGCCAGCTCACCGGGGCTCACAGATACGCAGTATTTT; cdr3_aa: CASSPGLTDTQYF
clone_size: .; d_call: TRBD2; j_call: TRBJ2-1; v_call: TRBV6-1; cdr3_nt: TGTGCCAGCAGGGAGGGAGGGTTTTACAATGAGCAGTTCTTC; cdr3_aa: CASREGGFYNEQFF
clone_size: .; d_call: .; j_call: TRBJ1-3; v_call: TRBV5-6; cdr3_nt: TGTGCCAGCAGCTTGGGGGTTAACTCTGGAAACACCATATATTTT; cdr3_aa: CASSLGVNSGNTIYF
clone_size: .; d_call: .; j_call: TRBJ1-4; v_call: TRBV19; cdr3_nt: TGTGCCAGTAGTTTATCAGGGTTGCCTAATGAAAAACTGTTTTTT; cdr3_aa: CASSLSGLPNEKLFF
clone_size: .; d_call: .; j_call: TRBJ2-3; v_call: TRBV7-9; cdr3_nt: TGTGCCAGCAGCTTAGCAGGCGGAGATACGCAGTATTTT; cdr3_aa: CASSLAGGDTQYF
clone_size: .; d_call: TRBD2; j_call: TRBJ2-1; v_call: TRBV5-1; cdr3_nt: TGCGCCAGCCTAGCGGGGGGGAGCAATGAGCAGTTCTTC; cdr3_aa: CASLAGGSNEQFF
clone_size: .; d_call: .; j_call: TRBJ2-3; v_call: TRBV5-8; cdr3_nt: TGTGCCAGCAGCCGCGGGGGCTCGCAGTATTTT; cdr3_aa: CASSRGGSQYF
clone_size: .; d_call: TRBD1; j_call: TRBJ1-2; v_call: TRBV5-4; cdr3_nt: TGTGCCAGCAGCACACAGGGGGCCGGCTATGGCTACACCTTC; cdr3_aa: CASSTQGAGYGYTF